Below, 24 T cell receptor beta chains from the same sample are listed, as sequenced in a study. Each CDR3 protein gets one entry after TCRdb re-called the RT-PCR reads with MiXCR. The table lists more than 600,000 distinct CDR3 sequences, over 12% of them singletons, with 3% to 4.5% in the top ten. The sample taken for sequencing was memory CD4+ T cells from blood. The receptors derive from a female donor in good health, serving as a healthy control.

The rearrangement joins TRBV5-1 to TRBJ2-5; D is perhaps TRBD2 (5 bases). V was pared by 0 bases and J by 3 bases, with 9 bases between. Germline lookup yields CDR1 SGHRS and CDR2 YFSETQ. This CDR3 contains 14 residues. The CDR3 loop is CASSLDTAEETQYF. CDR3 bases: TGCGCCAGCAGCTTGGATACAGCGGAAGAGACCCAGTACTTC.

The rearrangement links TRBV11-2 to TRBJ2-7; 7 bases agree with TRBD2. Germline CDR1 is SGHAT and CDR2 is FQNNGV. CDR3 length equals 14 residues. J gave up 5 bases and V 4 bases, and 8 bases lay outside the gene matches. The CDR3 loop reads CASSSPGGINEQYF. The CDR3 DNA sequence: TGTGCCAGCAGCTCCCCCGGGGGGATCAACGAGCAGTACTTC.

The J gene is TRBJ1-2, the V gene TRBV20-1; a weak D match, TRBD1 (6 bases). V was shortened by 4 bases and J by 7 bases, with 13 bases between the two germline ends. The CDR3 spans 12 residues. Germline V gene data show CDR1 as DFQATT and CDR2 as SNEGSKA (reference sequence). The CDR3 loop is CSAIEGGSGYTF. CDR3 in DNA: TGCAGTGCTATCGAGGGGGGATCTGGCTACACCTTC.

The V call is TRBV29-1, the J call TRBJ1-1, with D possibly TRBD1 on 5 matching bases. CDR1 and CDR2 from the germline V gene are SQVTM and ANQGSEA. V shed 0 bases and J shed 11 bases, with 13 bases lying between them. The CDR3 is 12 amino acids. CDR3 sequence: CSVEDAPKGAFF. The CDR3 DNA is TGCAGCGTTGAAGATGCCCCGAAGGGGGCTTTCTTT.

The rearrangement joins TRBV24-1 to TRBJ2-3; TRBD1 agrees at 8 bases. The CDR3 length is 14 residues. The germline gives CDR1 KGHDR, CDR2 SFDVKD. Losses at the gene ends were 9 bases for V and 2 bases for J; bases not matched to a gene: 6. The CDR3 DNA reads TGTGCCACCGCCAACAGGGGGGACACAGATACGCAGTATTTT. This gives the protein CATANRGDTDTQYF.

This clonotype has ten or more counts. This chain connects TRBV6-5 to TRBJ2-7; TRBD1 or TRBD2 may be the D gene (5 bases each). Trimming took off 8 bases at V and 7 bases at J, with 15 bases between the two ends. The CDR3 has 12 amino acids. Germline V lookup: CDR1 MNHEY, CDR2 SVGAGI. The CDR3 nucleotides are TGTGCCAGCCGGGGCAGGGTGAGGGAGCAGTACTTC. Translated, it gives CASRGRVREQYF.

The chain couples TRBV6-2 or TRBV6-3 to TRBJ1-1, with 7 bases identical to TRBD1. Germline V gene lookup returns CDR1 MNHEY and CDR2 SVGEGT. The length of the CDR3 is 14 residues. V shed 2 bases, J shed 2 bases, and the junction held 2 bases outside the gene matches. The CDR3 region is CASSYRGRNTEAFF. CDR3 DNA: TGTGCCAGCAGTTACAGGGGGCGTAACACTGAAGCTTTCTTT.

CDR3 sequence: CAGSGTPMSRELFF. CDR3 bases: TGTGCCGGATCGGGAACCCCGATGAGCCGGGAGCTGTTTTTT. This chain uses TRBV30 with TRBJ2-2; D might be TRBD2 (5 bases). The CDR3 runs 14 residues. Trimming stripped 8 bases from V and 9 bases from J, with 22 bases between. From germline, CDR1 is GTSNPN and CDR2 SVGIG (reference sequence).

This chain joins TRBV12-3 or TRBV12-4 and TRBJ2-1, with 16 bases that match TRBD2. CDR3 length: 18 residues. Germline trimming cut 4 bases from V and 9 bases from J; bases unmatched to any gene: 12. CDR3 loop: CASSSRGLAGGFRGEQFF. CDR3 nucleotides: TGTGCCAGCAGTTCGCGGGGACTAGCGGGAGGGTTTAGGGGTGAGCAGTTCTTC.

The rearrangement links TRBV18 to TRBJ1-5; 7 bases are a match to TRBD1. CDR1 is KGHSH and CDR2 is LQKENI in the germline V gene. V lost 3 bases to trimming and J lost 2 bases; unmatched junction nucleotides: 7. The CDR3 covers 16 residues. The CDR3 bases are TGTGCCAGCTCACCGAGTAGGGGGCAAGGCAATCAGCCCCAGCATTTT. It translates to CASSPSRGQGNQPQHF.

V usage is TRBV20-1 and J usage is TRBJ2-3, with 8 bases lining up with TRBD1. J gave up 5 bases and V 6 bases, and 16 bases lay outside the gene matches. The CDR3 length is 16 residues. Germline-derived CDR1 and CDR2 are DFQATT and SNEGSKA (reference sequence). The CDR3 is CSAGTGRVSTGDTQYF. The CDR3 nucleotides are TGCAGTGCCGGGACAGGACGGGTTAGCACGGGAGATACGCAGTATTTT.

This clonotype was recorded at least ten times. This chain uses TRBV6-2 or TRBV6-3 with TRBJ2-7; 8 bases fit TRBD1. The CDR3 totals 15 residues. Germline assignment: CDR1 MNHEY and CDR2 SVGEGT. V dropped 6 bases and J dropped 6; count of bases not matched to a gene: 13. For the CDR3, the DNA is TGTGCCAGCAGCTCTCCCGGGACAGGTGTCGGCGAGCAGTACTTC. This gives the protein CASSSPGTGVGEQYF.

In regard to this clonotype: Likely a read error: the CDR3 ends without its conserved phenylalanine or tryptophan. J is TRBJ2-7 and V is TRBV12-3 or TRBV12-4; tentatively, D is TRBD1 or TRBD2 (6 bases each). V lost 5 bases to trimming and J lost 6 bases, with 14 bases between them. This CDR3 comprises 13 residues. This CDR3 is CASSLQQGGEQYL. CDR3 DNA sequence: TGTGCCAGCAGTCTCCAACAGGGAGGCGAGCAGTACTTA.

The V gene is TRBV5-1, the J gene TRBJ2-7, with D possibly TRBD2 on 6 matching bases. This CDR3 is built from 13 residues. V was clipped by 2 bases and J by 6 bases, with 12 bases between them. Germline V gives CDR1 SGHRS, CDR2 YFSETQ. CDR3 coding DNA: TGCGCCAGCAGCTTCCCGGGGGATCGCGAGCAGTACTTC. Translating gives CASSFPGDREQYF.

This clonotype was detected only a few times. CDR3 bases: TGCGCCAGCAGCTTGGTTTCAGGGTCCAATGAGCAGTTCTTC. Residues: CASSLVSGSNEQFF. The chain couples TRBV5-1 to TRBJ2-1; maybe TRBD1 (5 bases). The CDR3 covers 14 residues. From germline, CDR1 is SGHRS and CDR2 YFSETQ. The germline V and J ends were trimmed by 0 bases and 6 bases, with 10 bases remaining between them.

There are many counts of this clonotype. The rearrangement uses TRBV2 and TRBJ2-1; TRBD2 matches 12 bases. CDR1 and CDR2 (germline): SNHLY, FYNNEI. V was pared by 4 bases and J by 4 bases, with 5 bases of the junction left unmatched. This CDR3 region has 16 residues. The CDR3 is CASSGRLAGEYNEQFF. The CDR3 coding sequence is TGTGCCAGCAGTGGCCGACTAGCGGGGGAGTACAATGAGCAGTTCTTC.

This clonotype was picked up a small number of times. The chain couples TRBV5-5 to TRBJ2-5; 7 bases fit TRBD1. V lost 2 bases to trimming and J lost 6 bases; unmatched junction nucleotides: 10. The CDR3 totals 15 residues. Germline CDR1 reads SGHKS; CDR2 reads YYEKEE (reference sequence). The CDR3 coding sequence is TGTGCCAGCAGCTTCATCGAGACAGGGCTGCAGACCCAGTACTTC. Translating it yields CASSFIETGLQTQYF.

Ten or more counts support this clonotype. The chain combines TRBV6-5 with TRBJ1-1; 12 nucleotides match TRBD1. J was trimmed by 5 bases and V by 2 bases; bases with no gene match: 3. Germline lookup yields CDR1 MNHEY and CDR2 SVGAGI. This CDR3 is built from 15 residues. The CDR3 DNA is TGTGCCAGCAGTTACGGGACAGGGGGCCAGACTGAAGCTTTCTTT. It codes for CASSYGTGGQTEAFF.

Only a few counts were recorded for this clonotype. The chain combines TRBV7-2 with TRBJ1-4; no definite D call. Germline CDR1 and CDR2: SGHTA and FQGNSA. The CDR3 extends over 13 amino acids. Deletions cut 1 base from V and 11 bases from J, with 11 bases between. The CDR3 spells CASSLEYGVKLFF. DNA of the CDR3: TGTGCCAGCAGCTTAGAGTATGGGGTGAAACTGTTTTTT. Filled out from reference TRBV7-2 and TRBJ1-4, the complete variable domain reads GAGVSQSPSNKVTEKGKDVELRCDPISGHTALYWYRQSLGQGLEFLIYFQGNSAPDKSGLPSDRFSAERTGGSVSTLTIQRTQQEDSAVYLCASSLEYGVKLFFGSGTQLSVL.

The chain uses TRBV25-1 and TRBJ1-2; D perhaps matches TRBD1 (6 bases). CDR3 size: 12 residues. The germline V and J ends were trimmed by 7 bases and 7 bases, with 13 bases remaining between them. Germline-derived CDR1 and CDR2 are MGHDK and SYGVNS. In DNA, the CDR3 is TGTGCCAGCACAGAGGGGGGGTTTGGCTACACCTTC. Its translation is CASTEGGFGYTF.

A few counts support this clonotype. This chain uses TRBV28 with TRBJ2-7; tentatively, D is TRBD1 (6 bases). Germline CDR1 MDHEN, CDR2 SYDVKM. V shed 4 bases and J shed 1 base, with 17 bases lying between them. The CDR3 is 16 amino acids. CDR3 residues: CASSSPSGTPSYEQYF. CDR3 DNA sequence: TGTGCCAGCAGTTCTCCTAGTGGGACACCATCCTACGAGCAGTACTTC.

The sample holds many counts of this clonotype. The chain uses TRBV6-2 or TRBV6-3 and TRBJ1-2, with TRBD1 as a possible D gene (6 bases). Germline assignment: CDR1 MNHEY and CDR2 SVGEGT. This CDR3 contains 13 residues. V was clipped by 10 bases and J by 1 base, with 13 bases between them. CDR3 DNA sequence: TGTGCCACCCGACAGGAACTTAACTATGGCTACACCTTC. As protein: CATRQELNYGYTF.

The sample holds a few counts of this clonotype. The CDR3 region has the DNA TGTGCCAGCAGCCGGAGGGGCGGGAGGGAAAATGAGCAGTTCTTC. Translation: CASSRRGGRENEQFF. The chain recombines TRBV7-9 with TRBJ2-1; TRBD2 aligns across 9 bases. The CDR3 is 15 residues long. Trimming cost V 5 bases and J 7 bases; bases outside gene matches: 9. Germline loops: CDR1 SEHNR, CDR2 FQNEAQ (reference sequence).

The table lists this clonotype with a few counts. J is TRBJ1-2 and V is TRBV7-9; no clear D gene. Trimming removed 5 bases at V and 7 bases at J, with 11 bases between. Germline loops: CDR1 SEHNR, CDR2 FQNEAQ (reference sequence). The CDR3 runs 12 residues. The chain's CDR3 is CASSHAGSGYTF. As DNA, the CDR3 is TGTGCCAGCAGCCACGCAGGAAGTGGCTACACCTTC.